The rows below give T cell receptor beta chains drawn from one sample of a study of radiotherapy plus CTLA-4 blockade in lung cancer. Repertoires were generated with immunoSEQ multiplex PCR, while TCRdb's copy carries only in-frame clones and drops some. The sample shows around 40,000 clones, more than 70% of them seen only once. Material: peripheral blood, obtained from a patient treated with radiotherapy plus ipilimumab. The receptors originated from a human donor with non-small cell lung cancer who had stable disease on radiotherapy plus ipilimumab. Both conserved end residues are part of each CDR3.

J	V	CDR3
TRBJ1-2	TRBV27	CASSFRGQRGYTF
TRBJ2-2	TRBV5-1	CASSKRRGAGNTGELFF
TRBJ1-2	TRBV28	CASSSSDRALLNYGYTF
TRBJ2-1	TRBV4-3	CASSQEGQGSYNEQFF
TRBJ1-2	TRBV15	CATSRDSNYGYTF
TRBJ2-2	TRBV5-1	CASSPGQGAWGTGELFF
TRBJ2-2	TRBV7-3	CASSLTRAGGALFF
TRBJ1-2	TRBV28	CASSFRTGVYGYTF
TRBJ2-3	TRBV5-1	CASSRGDPALDTQYF
TRBJ2-3	TRBV6-1	CASTFTSGSTDTQYF
TRBJ1-2	TRBV19	CASSIDRRGYTF
TRBJ2-1	TRBV29-1	CSPRTGGGEQFF
TRBJ2-7	TRBV18	CASSSRQIYEQYF
TRBJ1-2	TRBV4-3	CASSQDRAGGGYTF
TRBJ1-5	TRBV7-8	CASSLAGFLGNQPQHF
TRBJ2-1	TRBV7-2	CASSEIRTATGEQFF
TRBJ2-6	TRBV5-1	CASSSGLAGAGANVLTF
TRBJ2-3	TRBV5-4	CASSPLTSGITDTQYF
TRBJ1-2	TRBV4-1	CASSQDRPGVGYGYTF
TRBJ2-1	TRBV4-1	CASSQKPGLAGEGEQFF
TRBJ2-1	TRBV18	CASSPPNFAGLAGRGTEQFF
TRBJ2-3	TRBV19	CASSIRGLAGVTDTQYF
TRBJ2-1	TRBV6-6	CASMLPGAYNEQFF
TRBJ2-7	TRBV11-2	CASRTSGSSYEQYF
TRBJ2-1	TRBV25-1	CASSGGRVEQFF